Here is one TCR beta chain with its context. Its antigen is unknown. Treatment noted: oral pan-JAK inhibitor, 5-10 mg twice daily. Samples from alopecia areata patients were lesional scalp punch biopsies and peripheral blood. This entry belongs to a study of CD8+ T cells in alopecia areata. Study summary: Those patients who were treated received oral tofacitinib, which was given at 5 to 10 mg twice daily for moderate-to-severe alopecia areata.

TCR sequencing used cDNA made by reverse transcription of extracted RNA. Measured with immunoSEQ multiplex PCR; TCRdb has only the in-frame clones, and not every one. This table holds over 250,000 clones, 60% found once. V lost 0 bases to trimming and J lost 7 bases, with 4 bases between them. The CDR3 is 13 residues long. Germline loops: CDR1 MDHEN, CDR2 SYDVKM. Study results and limitations: Sequence data from scalp samples additionally include resident alphabeta T cells of normal skin.

The sample was CD4+ T cells sorted from blood, taken at approximately week 51, from a patient treated with tofacitinib. This TCR derives from a human donor with alopecia areata. The rearrangement uses TRBV28 and TRBJ1-6; D uncertain. The chain's CDR3 is CASSLWANSPLHF. CDR3 coding DNA: TGTGCCAGCAGTTTATGGGCCAATTCACCCCTCCACTTT.